This T cell receptor (beta chain) originates from a study of T-cell reconstitution after alpha-beta-depleted transplantation in children. During its preparation, the TCRbeta library received unique molecular identifiers. TCRdb redid the calling of the PCR reads with MiXCR, one entry per CDR3 protein. The sample gives about 310,000 distinct CDR3 sequences, roughly 21% of which show up once; approximately 10% is in the top ten. CDR1 and CDR2 from the germline V gene are MNHNS and SASEGT. After removal of 6 bases from V and 0 bases from J, the junction contained 5 bases not matched to a gene. The CDR3 is made up of 15 amino acids.

The chain employs TRBV6-1 and TRBJ2-7, with 10 bases that match TRBD1. The specimen was PBMCs, mostly from graft donor cells, collected 180 days after TCRalphabeta/CD19-depleted stem cell transplant. This clonotype was obtained from a male patient aged 10 to 17 who had a stem cell transplant for acute lymphoblastic leukemia, so the T cells may come from the graft donor. The CDR3 region is CASRAGTGASYEQYF. For the CDR3, the DNA is TGTGCCAGCAGAGCCGGGACAGGGGCCTCCTACGAGCAGTACTTC.